Presented here are 8 T cell receptor beta chains from one specimen sequenced in a study of cytomegalovirus exposure and HLA in healthy donors. The PCR used 60 Vbeta and 13 Jbeta primers. Only in-frame clones appear in the TCRdb table, and some are missing; sequencing was by immunoSEQ multiplex PCR. The data show some 150,000 clones, 60% to 80% seen once. The sequenced sample was PBMCs. Receptor source: a woman aged 40 to 49 in good health and CMV-seropositive.

The chain links TRBV7-6 to TRBJ2-2; the D gene is possibly TRBD1 (6 bases). Looked up from germline, CDR1 is SGHVS and CDR2 is FNYEAQ. The length of the CDR3 is 15 residues. Trimming took off 5 bases at V and 5 bases at J, with 15 bases between the two ends. The CDR3 protein is CASSPFGQGTGELFF. In DNA form, the CDR3 reads TGTGCCAGCAGCCCCTTTGGCCAGGGGACCGGGGAGCTGTTTTTT. Based on the CDR3 plus reference TRBV7-6 and TRBJ2-2, the full variable domain is GAGVSQSPRYKVTKRGQDVALRCDPISGHVSLYWYRQALGQGPEFLTYFNYEAQQDKSGLPNDRFSAERPEGSISTLTIQRTEQRDSAMYRCASSPFGQGTGELFFGEGSRLTVL.

The gene calls are TRBV19 and TRBJ2-5, with TRBD1 matching over 7 bases. Germline V gene sequence: CDR1 LNHDA, CDR2 SQIVND (reference sequence). V gave up 1 base and J gave up 5 bases; unmatched junction bases: 7. CDR3 length: 15 residues. The CDR3 region has the DNA TGTGCCAGTAGTATAGCCAGGGGGATAGAGGAGACCCAGTACTTC. As protein: CASSIARGIEETQYF.

The chain is built from TRBV19 and TRBJ1-2; 7 bases fit TRBD1. V lost 5 bases, J lost 7 bases, and 10 bases stayed unmatched. Germline-derived CDR1 and CDR2 are LNHDA and SQIVND (reference sequence). The CDR3 is 14 residues long. The CDR3 is CASSARQGYSGYTF. In nucleotides, the CDR3 is TGTGCCAGTAGTGCCCGACAGGGTTACTCTGGCTACACCTTC.

The genes are TRBV4-1 and TRBJ1-1; possible D gene TRBD1, 6 bases. Germline values: CDR1 MGHRA, CDR2 YSYEKL. The CDR3 runs to 14 residues. Trimming removed 2 bases from V and 5 bases from J, with 12 bases in between. CDR3 protein: CASSQSQGGTEAFF. CDR3 in DNA: TGCGCCAGCAGCCAATCACAGGGCGGTACTGAAGCTTTCTTT.

This clone was found a few times. The chain recombines TRBV10-1 with TRBJ2-5, with 9 bases lining up with TRBD2. The CDR3 extends over 18 amino acids. The J segment lost 5 bases and the V segment lost 0 bases, leaving 13 bases of the junction unmatched. From germline, CDR1 is WNHNN and CDR2 SYGVQD (reference sequence). This CDR3 is CASSESSSLAGSRETQYF. For the CDR3, the DNA is TGCGCCAGCAGTGAGTCGAGTAGTCTAGCGGGGTCTCGGGAGACCCAGTACTTC.

The table lists this clone with a count of one. The V and J genes are TRBV28 and TRBJ1-2; no clear D gene. This CDR3 spans 12 amino acids. Germline V gene lookup returns CDR1 MDHEN and CDR2 SYDVKM. Deletions cut 7 bases from V and 7 bases from J, with 13 bases between. CDR3 sequence reads: CASNQAPGGYTF. CDR3 nucleotide sequence: TGTGCCAGCAACCAGGCGCCCGGTGGCTACACCTTC.

This chain connects TRBV4-1 to TRBJ2-1, with 10 nucleotides matching TRBD2. The CDR3 is 17 residues long. In germline, CDR1 is MGHRA, CDR2 YSYEKL. J was trimmed by 6 bases and V by 0 bases; bases with no gene match: 8. The CDR3: CASSQEGRLAGSNEQFF. In nucleotides, the CDR3 is TGCGCCAGCAGCCAAGAAGGTCGACTAGCGGGCTCCAATGAGCAGTTCTTC.

The gene calls are TRBV27 and TRBJ1-6; no firm D call. Germline V gene sequence: CDR1 MNHEY, CDR2 SMNVEV (reference sequence). This CDR3 spans 14 amino acids. Deletions cut 4 bases from V and 4 bases from J, with 8 bases between. CDR3 sequence (DNA): TGTGCCAGCAGTTCCAGGTATTATAATTCACCCCTCCACTTT. It is translated as CASSSRYYNSPLHF.